The 19 T cell receptor beta chains below come from one sample, sequenced in a study of OX40 agonist ivuxolimab in advanced cancers. TCRdb's copy holds only in-frame clones and misses some; the assay was immunoSEQ multiplex PCR. Of 82,000 or so clones listed, about 90% are singletons. The source was CD4+ or CD8+ T cells sorted from blood, collected in a trial of the OX40 agonist ivuxolimab. These TCRs come from an adult with an advanced solid tumor such as melanoma, head and neck, liver or kidney cancer.

The V gene is TRBV18, the J gene TRBJ2-7; D not resolved. Trimming shortened V by 3 bases and J by 4 bases, and 16 bases separated the two germline ends. CDR1 KGHSH and CDR2 LQKENI come from the germline V gene. The length of the CDR3 is 15 residues. The CDR3 coding sequence is TGTGCCAGCTCACCCGCGGTTATTTCGGCGTACGAGCAGTACTTC. Protein sequence: CASSPAVISAYEQYF.

This clone was counted a few times. The genes are TRBV5-1 and TRBJ2-3; D is ambiguous. The CDR3 length is 15 residues. The germline CDR1 and CDR2 sequences are SGHRS and YFSETQ. Trimming stripped 6 bases from V and 4 bases from J, with 18 bases between. The CDR3 reads CASKPGPLDADTQYF. The CDR3 nucleotides are TGCGCCAGCAAACCTGGACCCCTGGACGCAGATACGCAGTATTTT.

The gene calls are TRBV5-1 and TRBJ2-3; TRBD1 matches 9 bases. The germline V gene has CDR1 SGHRS and CDR2 YFSETQ. V was pared by 0 bases and J by 3 bases, with 5 bases of the junction left unmatched. The CDR3 length is 16 residues. In DNA form, the CDR3 reads TGCGCCAGCAGCTTGGCCGGGACAGGGAGGACAGATACGCAGTATTTT. As protein: CASSLAGTGRTDTQYF.

V gene TRBV5-3 combines with J gene TRBJ1-5, with D possibly TRBD1 on 5 matching bases. TRBV5-3 counts as an open reading frame of uncertain function. This CDR3 comprises 18 residues. Trimming cost V 0 bases and J 0 bases, with 16 bases left between them. The CDR3 nucleotides read TGTGCCAGAAGCTTGGAAAGGGGTGCGACTCATAGCAATCAGCCCCAGCATTTT. Protein sequence: CARSLERGATHSNQPQHF.

V gene TRBV11-3 combines with J gene TRBJ2-2; a possible D gene is TRBD1 (5 bases). The CDR3 has 14 residues. V lost 5 bases and J 3 bases, leaving 10 bases between the germline ends. Germline loops: CDR1 SGHNT, CDR2 YENEEA. The CDR3 protein is CASSPDSDTGELFF. CDR3 DNA sequence: TGTGCCAGCAGCCCCGACAGCGACACCGGGGAGCTGTTTTTT.

The chain uses TRBV2 and TRBJ1-5; perhaps TRBD1 as D (6 bases). The CDR3 has 14 amino acids. Germline values: CDR1 SNHLY, CDR2 FYNNEI. V was clipped by 5 bases and J by 8 bases, with 16 bases between them. The CDR3 loop is CASSTFTGAEPQHF. CDR3 DNA: TGTGCCAGCAGTACATTTACGGGGGCCGAGCCCCAGCATTTT.

The chain combines TRBV5-1 with TRBJ2-2, with a tentative D call TRBD2 (6 bases). The CDR3 is 15 residues long. The germline V gene has CDR1 SGHRS and CDR2 YFSETQ. The V end lost 0 bases, the J end lost 4 bases, and 10 bases lay between the germline ends. The CDR3 nucleotides read TGCGCCAGCAGCTTGGCCGTTAGCGGCACCGGGGAGCTGTTTTTT. Encoded protein: CASSLAVSGTGELFF.

The chain has TRBV28 and TRBJ1-1; 12 bases fit TRBD1. The V and J ends lost 11 bases and 0 bases, in that order; junction bases with no gene match: 10. Germline V lookup: CDR1 MDHEN, CDR2 SYDVKM. CDR3 size: 16 residues. In nucleotides, the CDR3 is TGTGCCCTCGGGACAGGGGGCGCCCCCATGAACACTGAAGCTTTCTTT. This codes for CALGTGGAPMNTEAFF.

This clone showed up just once. This chain joins TRBV4-1 and TRBJ2-1; perhaps TRBD2 as D (6 bases). The CDR3 extends over 16 amino acids. V was pared by 0 bases and J by 3 bases, with 12 bases between. Germline V gives CDR1 MGHRA, CDR2 YSYEKL. This chain's CDR3 is CASSQDETRYYNEQFF. The CDR3 DNA reads TGCGCCAGCAGCCAAGATGAGACTAGATACTACAATGAGCAGTTCTTC.

Only one count was recorded for this clone. V is TRBV5-1 and J is TRBJ2-7; perhaps TRBD1 as D (5 bases). Trimming removed 3 bases at V and 2 bases at J, with 15 bases between. Per germline, CDR1 SGHRS and CDR2 YFSETQ. This CDR3 region has 15 residues. The CDR3 DNA follows: TGCGCCAGCAGCTCGCCTGACAGTAAGCCCTACGAGCAGTACTTC. It yields the protein CASSSPDSKPYEQYF.

This chain uses TRBV5-6 with TRBJ1-4; D is perhaps TRBD1 (5 bases). The ends were cut back, 1 base at V and 8 bases at J, with 6 bases in the middle. Germline values: CDR1 SGHDT, CDR2 YYEEEE. This CDR3 is built from 12 residues. The CDR3, as DNA: TGTGCCAGCAGCTTGCGGGGGGAAAAACTGTTTTTT. Translated: CASSLRGEKLFF.

The chain couples TRBV28 to TRBJ2-6; D unclear. The V end was cut by 5 bases, the J end by 0 bases, with 5 bases between. Germline V gives CDR1 MDHEN, CDR2 SYDVKM. The CDR3 runs to 14 residues. For the CDR3, the DNA is TGTGCCAGCAGTCGGCACTCTGGGGCCAACGTCCTGACTTTC. As protein: CASSRHSGANVLTF.

The chain is built from TRBV28 and TRBJ2-7; TRBD1 aligns across 8 bases. Germline V lookup: CDR1 MDHEN, CDR2 SYDVKM. After removal of 4 bases from V and 5 bases from J, the junction contained 10 bases not matched to a gene. This CDR3 is built from 15 residues. CDR3 nucleotide sequence: TGTGCCAGCAGTTCCCCAGGGGGCGGAAAGAACGAGCAGTACTTC. Its translation is CASSSPGGGKNEQYF.

The chain uses TRBV11-2 and TRBJ1-1; no firm D call. The CDR3 covers 14 residues. V was pared by 3 bases and J by 5 bases, with 13 bases between. Germline V gene sequence: CDR1 SGHAT, CDR2 FQNNGV. CDR3 residues: CASSLMGGGTEAFF. For the CDR3, the DNA is TGTGCCAGCAGCTTGATGGGCGGAGGAACTGAAGCTTTCTTT. The whole variable domain, filled in from reference TRBV11-2 and TRBJ1-1, reads EAGVAQSPRYKIIEKRQSVAFWCNPISGHATLYWYQQILGQGPKLLIQFQNNGVVDDSQLPKDRFSAERLKGVDSTLKIQPAKLEDSAVYLCASSLMGGGTEAFFGQGTRLTVV.

The V and J genes are TRBV5-8 and TRBJ2-1; TRBD2 aligns across 10 bases. Germline CDR1 SGHTS, CDR2 YDEGEE. The CDR3 covers 15 residues. J gave up 2 bases and V 3 bases, and 2 bases lay outside the gene matches. CDR3 sequence (DNA): TGTGCCAGCAGCTGGACTAGCGGAACCTACAATGAGCAGTTCTTC. Translation gives CASSWTSGTYNEQFF.

The rearrangement links TRBV7-2 to TRBJ2-7; tentatively, D is TRBD2 (6 bases). The V gene's germline CDR1 is SGHTA and CDR2 FQGNSA. V lost 5 bases and J lost 3, with 14 bases in between. CDR3 length: 14 amino acids. This CDR3 is CASSPMQGGYEQYF. The CDR3 region has the DNA TGTGCCAGCAGCCCAATGCAGGGAGGCTACGAGCAGTACTTC.

The sample holds one count of this clone. The gene calls are TRBV19 and TRBJ1-5, with 8 positions matching TRBD1. The CDR3 has 18 amino acids. V trimming: 4 bases; J trimming: 2 bases; junction bases outside the gene matches: 13. The germline V gene has CDR1 LNHDA and CDR2 SQIVND (reference sequence). CDR3 nucleotides: TGTGCCAGTAGTACCGCAGGGGGCGGCTTTTGGGGCAATCAGCCCCAGCATTTT. Translated: CASSTAGGGFWGNQPQHF.

The rearrangement joins TRBV5-1 to TRBJ2-3, with D perhaps being TRBD1 or TRBD2 (5 bases each). The CDR3 has 18 residues. Germline lookup yields CDR1 SGHRS and CDR2 YFSETQ. V was shortened by 0 bases and J by 0 bases, with 17 bases between the two germline ends. The CDR3 is CASSLGVGAGASTDTQYF. CDR3 in DNA: TGCGCCAGCAGCTTGGGAGTCGGGGCGGGTGCTAGCACAGATACGCAGTATTTT.

J is TRBJ2-7 and V is TRBV7-2; no reliable D call. Trimming removed 5 bases from V and 4 bases from J, with 9 bases in between. This CDR3 has 12 amino acids. The germline V gene encodes CDR1 SGHTA and CDR2 FQGNSA. The CDR3: CASSLTVYEQYF. The CDR3 DNA follows: TGTGCCAGCAGCCTAACAGTTTACGAGCAGTACTTC.